These 5 T cell receptor beta chains were sequenced from one sample in a study of regulatory T cells in long-lasting Graves disease. Assembly of TCR beta libraries relied on iRepertoire HTBI primers together with Arm-PCR of CDR3 regions. TCRdb fed the multiplex PCR reads into MiXCR, producing one record per CDR3 protein. The sample lists about 350,000 distinct CDR3 sequences; around 15% were seen once. The time point here: newly diagnosed GD, antithyroid drugs for less than 3 months. Making the TCR library involved RNA that had been extracted from PBMCs. The same specimen was also included in a second study, on T cells in Graves' hyperthyroidism and ophthalmopathy.

Specimen: peripheral blood mononuclear cells (PBMCs), collected at new diagnosis, from a patient treated with antithyroid drugs. The receptors stem from a woman aged 18-29 years with Graves disease.

This clonotype came up many times. The chain is built from TRBV5-1 and TRBJ1-1; D is unclear. The CDR3 extends over 13 amino acids. Germline CDR1 is SGHRS and CDR2 is YFSETQ. Trimming took 3 bases from V and 0 from J, leaving 6 bases between them. The CDR3 sequence: CASSSTLNTEAFF. DNA of the CDR3: TGCGCCAGCAGCTCGACACTGAACACTGAAGCTTTCTTT.

This clonotype was recorded a few times. V gene TRBV7-3 combines with J gene TRBJ2-2; 7 bases agree with TRBD1. The CDR3 is 16 amino acids. Germline V gives CDR1 SGHTA, CDR2 FQGTGA. V shed 5 bases, J shed 4 bases, and the junction held 10 bases outside the gene matches. This CDR3 reads CASSPGQVAGTGELFF. The CDR3 DNA reads as TGTGCCAGCAGCCCCGGACAGGTGGCGGGCACCGGGGAGCTGTTTTTT. The full variable domain, in which reference TRBV7-3 and TRBJ2-2 provide the parts outside the CDR3, is GAGVSQTPSNKVTEKGKYVELRCDPISGHTALYWYRQSLGQGPEFLIYFQGTGAADDSGLPNDRFFAVRPEGSVSTLKIQRTERGDSAVYLCASSPGQVAGTGELFFGEGSRLTVL.

This clonotype was detected many times. The CDR3 here is CASSSTGQPSSYEQYF. CDR3 nucleotide sequence: TGTGCCAGCAGCTCCACGGGACAGCCGAGCTCCTACGAGCAGTACTTC. This chain joins TRBV13 and TRBJ2-7; 7 bases are shared with TRBD1. After removal of 4 bases from V and 0 bases from J, the junction contained 9 bases not matched to a gene. Germline V lookup: CDR1 PRHDT, CDR2 FYEKMQ (reference sequence). The CDR3 is 16 amino acids.

This clonotype came up many times. The rearrangement joins TRBV5-1 to TRBJ2-1; 11 bases match TRBD1. The V segment lost 7 bases and the J segment 8 bases; nucleotides outside the gene matches: 11. Germline V gene data show CDR1 as SGHRS and CDR2 as YFSETQ. The length of the CDR3 is 15 residues. Written as DNA, the CDR3 is TGCGCCAGCTCCTCCGGGACAGGGGGGGTAGATGAGCAGTTCTTC. Protein product: CASSSGTGGVDEQFF.

There are many counts of this clonotype. The chain employs TRBV5-1 and TRBJ2-3; TRBD2 agrees at 9 bases. Germline V CDR1 and CDR2: SGHRS, YFSETQ. The V and J ends lost 4 bases and 6 bases, in that order; junction bases with no gene match: 6. The CDR3 has 14 residues. This CDR3 reads CASSTTSGSDTQYF. CDR3 coding DNA: TGCGCCAGCAGCACGACTAGCGGTTCGGATACGCAGTATTTT.